A single TCR beta chain is shown here with its context. Germline values: CDR1 MDHEN, CDR2 SYDVKM. Trimming cost V 3 bases and J 5 bases, with 2 bases left between them. The length of the CDR3 is 11 residues. In the PCR, 60 Vbeta and 13 Jbeta primers were used. TCRdb's copy holds only in-frame clones and misses some; the assay was immunoSEQ multiplex PCR. The repertoire has around 95,000 clones, around four fifths of them found once; the top ten carry 3% to 3.5%. This sample was included in a study of cytomegalovirus exposure and HLA in healthy donors. Material for sequencing was PBMCs. The V gene is TRBV28, the J gene TRBJ2-1; D not certain. This sequence was found in a man aged 25 to 45 in good health and CMV-seropositive. Written as DNA, the CDR3 is TGTGCCAGCAGTTTTAACAATGAGCAGTTCTTC. As protein: CASSFNNEQFF.